Below, 28 T cell receptor beta chains from the same sample are listed, as sequenced in a study of radiation and T cells in renal cell carcinoma. Time point reported: baseline pretreatment blood. Treatment: 15 Gy SBRT to primary tumor, nephrectomy 4 weeks later. Data came from immunoSEQ multiplex PCR; TCRdb stores just in-frame clones and leaves some out. The sample records some 150,000 clones, 70% to 90% being singletons. The source was blood, collected from a patient whose treatment included radiotherapy and nephrectomy. These TCRs come from a woman between 45 and 65 years old with renal cell carcinoma.

The chain links TRBV27 to TRBJ1-2; D is undetermined. Germline CDR1 and CDR2: MNHEY and SMNVEV (reference sequence). The CDR3 has 13 residues. V was shortened by 8 bases and J by 7 bases, with 17 bases between the two germline ends. For the CDR3, the DNA is TGTGCCAGCCGATTATCGGGGTTGGGTGGCTACACCTTC. Translation: CASRLSGLGGYTF.

In its sample, this clone was seen a few times. The chain is built from TRBV13 and TRBJ2-3; 12 bases line up with TRBD2. The germline CDR1 and CDR2 sequences are PRHDT and FYEKMQ (reference sequence). This CDR3 contains 16 residues. After removal of 5 bases from V and 0 bases from J, the junction contained 3 bases not matched to a gene. The CDR3 coding sequence is TGTGCCAGCAGCCCCGGACTAGCGGGGAGCACAGATACGCAGTATTTT. Encoded protein: CASSPGLAGSTDTQYF.

This chain connects TRBV4-3 to TRBJ1-6, with D perhaps matching TRBD1 (5 bases). Looked up from germline, CDR1 is LGHNA and CDR2 is YSLEER. The CDR3 runs to 14 residues. V gave up 0 bases and J gave up 10 bases, with 10 bases separating them. CDR3 sequence reads: CASSQEDTTSPLHF. CDR3 sequence (DNA): TGCGCCAGCAGCCAAGAGGACACCACATCACCCCTCCACTTT.

This clone turned up a few times. The V gene is TRBV6-1, the J gene TRBJ1-1; D gene ambiguous. The CDR3 has 14 residues. Trimming removed 7 bases from V and 0 bases from J, with 12 bases in between. Germline V gene sequence: CDR1 MNHNS, CDR2 SASEGT. CDR3 nucleotide sequence: TGTGCCAGCACCAGCACTAGACTGAACACTGAAGCTTTCTTT. Amino acids: CASTSTRLNTEAFF.

This clone was recorded only once. In DNA form, the CDR3 reads TGTGCCAGCAGTGAAGGACCGAGATCAGATACGCAGTATTTT. Its protein is CASSEGPRSDTQYF. This chain links TRBV6-1 with TRBJ2-3; D gene uncertain. V was pared by 1 base and J by 4 bases, with 9 bases between. The CDR3 runs 14 residues. CDR1 is MNHNS and CDR2 is SASEGT in the germline V gene.

The genes are TRBV4-1 and TRBJ1-1; unclear D gene. This CDR3 has 13 amino acids. Trimming pared 0 bases from V and 7 bases from J, leaving 9 bases between. Per the germline V gene, CDR1 is MGHRA and CDR2 is YSYEKL. The CDR3 region has the DNA TGCGCCAGCAGCCAAGATCTGGAGGGTGAAGCTTTCTTT. Translated: CASSQDLEGEAFF.

This chain joins TRBV19 and TRBJ2-7; D gene uncertain. Germline CDR1 and CDR2: LNHDA and SQIVND (reference sequence). Trimming stripped 2 bases from V and 0 bases from J, with 8 bases between. The CDR3 contains 14 residues. The CDR3 here is CASSILGRSYEQYF. Written as DNA, the CDR3 is TGTGCCAGTAGTATACTCGGGCGCTCCTACGAGCAGTACTTC.

The rearrangement links TRBV15 to TRBJ2-7; D is undetermined. Trimming left V 0 bases short and J 4 bases short, with 7 bases between. The CDR3 contains 13 residues. Germline CDR1 and CDR2: LNHNV and YYDKDF (reference sequence). DNA of the CDR3: TGTGCCACCAGCAGAGATACAGAATACGAGCAGTACTTC. Translation gives CATSRDTEYEQYF.

The chain uses TRBV13 and TRBJ2-1; TRBD2 is a possible D gene (6 bases). The ends were cut back, 5 bases at V and 7 bases at J, with 18 bases in the middle. Germline CDR1 PRHDT, CDR2 FYEKMQ (reference sequence). CDR3 length equals 15 residues. The CDR3: CASSHLGGEINEQFF. The CDR3 DNA sequence: TGTGCCAGCAGCCATTTGGGGGGAGAGATTAATGAGCAGTTCTTC.

This clone was observed a single time. Its ends do not fully match the called genes, so a read error is possible. The chain carries TRBV5-1 and TRBJ1-5; D ambiguous. CDR1 is SGHRS and CDR2 is YFSETQ in the germline V gene. The CDR3 is made up of 14 amino acids. The CDR3 loop is CASSLDTGVQPRHF. In DNA, the CDR3 is TGCGCCAGCAGCTTGGACACGGGAGTTCAGCCCCGGCATTTT. The complete variable domain, with remaining parts taken from reference TRBV5-1 and TRBJ1-5, reads KAGVTQTPRYLIKTRGQQVTLSCSPISGHRSVSWYQQTPGQGLQFLFEYFSETQRNKGNFPGRFSGRQFSNSRSEMNVSTLELGDSALYLCASSLDTGVQPRHFGDGTRLSIL.

The rearrangement links TRBV19 to TRBJ1-2; 11 positions agree with TRBD1. Unmatched junction bases numbered 11, after V lost 5 bases and J lost 6 bases. Looked up from germline, CDR1 is LNHDA and CDR2 is SQIVND (reference sequence). The CDR3 sequence is 16 residues long. The CDR3 region has the DNA TGTGCCAGTAGTGGAAGGATAGGACAGGGGGCTGATGGCTACACCTTC. It translates to CASSGRIGQGADGYTF.

The sample holds one count of this clone. This chain connects TRBV9 to TRBJ2-3; D is ambiguous. Germline lookup yields CDR1 SGDLS and CDR2 YYNGEE. The CDR3 is 14 residues long. Trimming pared 0 bases from V and 2 bases from J, leaving 7 bases between. The CDR3 coding sequence is TGTGCCAGCAGCGTAGAGTTGACCACAGATACGCAGTATTTT. Translating gives CASSVELTTDTQYF.

The chain couples TRBV4-1 to TRBJ2-5; possible D gene TRBD1, 5 bases. Per the germline V gene, CDR1 is MGHRA and CDR2 is YSYEKL. Trimming stripped 1 base from V and 9 bases from J, with 9 bases between. This CDR3 has 12 residues. The chain's CDR3 is CASSQAQGAQYF. CDR3 coding DNA: TGCGCCAGCAGCCAAGCCCAAGGGGCCCAGTACTTC.

The V gene is TRBV7-9, the J gene TRBJ2-7; D may correspond to TRBD1 or TRBD2 (5 bases each). The germline gives CDR1 SEHNR, CDR2 FQNEAQ (reference sequence). V gave up 5 bases and J gave up 7 bases, with 21 bases separating them. The length of the CDR3 is 15 residues. The CDR3 here is CASSLDGFGGVEQYF. The CDR3, as DNA: TGTGCCAGCAGCCTCGATGGTTTTGGGGGAGTGGAGCAGTACTTC.

J is TRBJ2-7 and V is TRBV2, with D perhaps TRBD1 or TRBD2 (5 bases each). In germline, CDR1 is SNHLY, CDR2 FYNNEI. This CDR3 is built from 14 residues. V was trimmed by 1 base and J by 0 bases, leaving 7 bases between them. In nucleotides, the CDR3 is TGTGCCAGCAGTGAAGGGGGGAGCTCCTACGAGCAGTACTTC. Residues: CASSEGGSSYEQYF.

The chain carries TRBV9 and TRBJ1-2; D may be TRBD1 (6 bases). CDR3 length: 17 amino acids. Germline V gene sequence: CDR1 SGDLS, CDR2 YYNGEE. V lost 0 bases and J 0 bases, leaving 15 bases between the germline ends. The chain's CDR3 is CASSVVTGPLANYGYTF. Written as DNA, the CDR3 is TGTGCCAGCAGCGTAGTCACAGGGCCCTTAGCTAACTATGGCTACACCTTC. Using reference TRBV9 and TRBJ1-2 for the parts outside the CDR3, the full variable domain is DSGVTQTPKHLITATGQRVTLRCSPRSGDLSVYWYQQSLDQGLQFLIQYYNGEERAKGNILERFSAQQFPDLHSELNLSSLELGDSALYFCASSVVTGPLANYGYTFGSGTRLTVV.

The genes are TRBV7-9 and TRBJ1-1; TRBD1 is a possible D gene (6 bases). Trimming left V 0 bases short and J 7 bases short, with 12 bases between. CDR3 size: 14 residues. The germline V gene encodes CDR1 SEHNR and CDR2 FQNEAQ (reference sequence). The CDR3 protein is CASSLATGWSEAFF. The CDR3 DNA is TGTGCCAGCAGCTTAGCAACAGGGTGGAGTGAAGCTTTCTTT.

The genes are TRBV5-4 and TRBJ2-5; maybe TRBD2 (7 bases). CDR3 size: 20 residues. V was trimmed by 0 bases and J by 2 bases, leaving 26 bases between them. Germline lookup yields CDR1 SGHNT and CDR2 YYREEE (reference sequence). CDR3 sequence (DNA): TGTGCCAGCAGCTTGGTTAAAGGGGGGGCCTTGTTTATCGCGCAAGAGACCCAGTACTTC. Translation gives CASSLVKGGALFIAQETQYF.

The genes are TRBV28 and TRBJ1-1, with D unresolved. Germline CDR1 MDHEN, CDR2 SYDVKM. Trimming took 5 bases from V and 10 from J, leaving 14 bases between them. The CDR3 has 12 amino acids. The CDR3 here is CASSHRSSLAFF. The CDR3, as DNA: TGTGCCAGCAGTCATCGGTCATCTTTAGCTTTCTTT.

The genes are TRBV5-6 and TRBJ2-1, with D unclear. Trimming took 4 bases from V and 2 from J, leaving 10 bases between them. There are 14 residues in the CDR3. Germline loops: CDR1 SGHDT, CDR2 YYEEEE. The CDR3 DNA follows: TGTGCCAGCAGCAGAGAACTGGCCTACAATGAGCAGTTCTTC. Translation: CASSRELAYNEQFF.

V and J are TRBV29-1 and TRBJ1-2; D uncertain. The germline CDR1 and CDR2 sequences are SQVTM and ANQGSEA. The CDR3 is 12 amino acids. Trimming removed 3 bases at V and 7 bases at J, with 12 bases between. Written as DNA, the CDR3 is TGCAGCGTTGATCGAGACCTCGGTGGCTACACCTTC. Amino acid sequence: CSVDRDLGGYTF.

Worth noting for this clone: This sample also contains other DNA sequences that code for the same CDR3. This chain joins TRBV7-2 and TRBJ2-7, with D perhaps given as TRBD1 or TRBD2 (5 bases each). V shed 3 bases and J shed 2 bases, with 11 bases lying between them. The CDR3 has 14 residues. Germline V gene lookup returns CDR1 SGHTA and CDR2 FQGNSA. Here the CDR3 reads CASSLGDSPYEQYF. CDR3 coding DNA: TGTGCCAGCAGCTTGGGAGACAGCCCCTACGAGCAGTACTTC.

The rearrangement links TRBV6-5 to TRBJ2-1; 7 bases are shared with TRBD1. This CDR3 contains 16 residues. The V gene end was trimmed by 2 bases and the J gene end by 5 bases; junction bases not matched to a gene: 9. Per germline, CDR1 MNHEY and CDR2 SVGAGI. CDR3 sequence (DNA): TGTGCCAGCAGTTACGCCCCGGGACAGAACAACAATGAGCAGTTCTTC. Translating it yields CASSYAPGQNNNEQFF.

The rearrangement uses TRBV28 and TRBJ1-6, with no clear D. The germline V and J ends were trimmed by 3 bases and 0 bases, with 9 bases remaining between them. Germline V lookup: CDR1 MDHEN, CDR2 SYDVKM. This CDR3 is 16 amino acids long. The CDR3 DNA is TGTGCCAGCAGTTTCGGTCCGAGCTCCTATAATTCACCCCTCCACTTT. Protein sequence: CASSFGPSSYNSPLHF. Drawing the rest from reference TRBV28 and TRBJ1-6, the complete variable domain is DVKVTQSSRYLVKRTGEKVFLECVQDMDHENMFWYRQDPGLGLRLIYFSYDVKMKEKGDIPEGYSVSREKKERFSLILESASTNQTSMYLCASSFGPSSYNSPLHFGNGTRLTVT.

The rearrangement links TRBV29-1 to TRBJ1-1; perhaps TRBD1 as D (6 bases). This CDR3 is built from 13 residues. V was clipped by 7 bases and J by 0 bases, with 12 bases between them. Germline V gene sequence: CDR1 SQVTM, CDR2 ANQGSEA. CDR3 residues: CSGSGHLNTEAFF. The DNA of the CDR3 is TGCAGCGGATCGGGACACCTGAACACTGAAGCTTTCTTT.

The CDR3 nucleotides are TGCAGTGTGCCAGGGCAAGAGACCCAGTACTTC. It encodes CSVPGQETQYF. This rearrangement joins TRBV20-1 to TRBJ2-5, with D possibly being TRBD1 (5 bases). CDR3 length: 11 residues. The germline V gene has CDR1 DFQATT and CDR2 SNEGSKA (reference sequence). Trimming took off 7 bases at V and 2 bases at J, with 8 bases between the two ends.

CDR3 residues: CASNRAVTSYEQYF. CDR3 in DNA: TGTGCCAGCAATAGAGCGGTCACCTCCTACGAGCAGTACTTC. The V call is TRBV2, the J call TRBJ2-7; tentatively, D is TRBD2 (5 bases). The V end lost 7 bases, the J end lost 0 bases, and 13 bases lay between the germline ends. This CDR3 is built from 14 residues. Germline V gene sequence: CDR1 SNHLY, CDR2 FYNNEI.

This chain joins TRBV6-6 and TRBJ1-1; D is unclear. The CDR3 contains 12 residues. Germline-derived CDR1 and CDR2 are MNHNY and SVGAGI (reference sequence). Trimming cost V 11 bases and J 3 bases, with 13 bases left between them. CDR3 sequence: CAGSTLDTEAFF. The CDR3 nucleotides read TGTGCCGGGTCGACACTTGACACTGAAGCTTTCTTT.